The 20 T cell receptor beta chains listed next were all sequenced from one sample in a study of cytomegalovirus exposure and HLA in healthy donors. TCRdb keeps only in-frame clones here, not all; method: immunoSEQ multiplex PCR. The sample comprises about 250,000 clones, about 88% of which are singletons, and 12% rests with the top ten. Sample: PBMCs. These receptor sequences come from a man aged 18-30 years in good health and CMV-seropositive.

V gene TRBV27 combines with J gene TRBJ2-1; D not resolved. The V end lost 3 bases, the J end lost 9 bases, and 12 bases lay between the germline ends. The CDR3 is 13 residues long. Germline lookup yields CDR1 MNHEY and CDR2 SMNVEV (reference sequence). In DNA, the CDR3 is TGTGCCAGCAGTTTCTCGGACCGGAGTGAGCAGTTCTTC. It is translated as CASSFSDRSEQFF.

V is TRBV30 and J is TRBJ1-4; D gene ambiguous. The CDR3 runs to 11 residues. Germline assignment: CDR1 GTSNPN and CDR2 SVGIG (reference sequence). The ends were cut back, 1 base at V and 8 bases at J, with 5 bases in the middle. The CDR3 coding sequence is TGTGCCTGGAGTGGGACGGAAAAACTGTTTTTT. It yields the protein CAWSGTEKLFF.

CDR3 sequence (DNA): TGTGCCAGCAGTTTCATAACCGTTGACGGACCCCAAAACATTCAGTACTTC. It is translated as CASSFITVDGPQNIQYF. The chain links TRBV27 to TRBJ2-4; D gene uncertain. V was pared by 3 bases and J by 5 bases, with 20 bases between. CDR1 and CDR2 (germline): MNHEY, SMNVEV (reference sequence). This CDR3 has 17 amino acids.

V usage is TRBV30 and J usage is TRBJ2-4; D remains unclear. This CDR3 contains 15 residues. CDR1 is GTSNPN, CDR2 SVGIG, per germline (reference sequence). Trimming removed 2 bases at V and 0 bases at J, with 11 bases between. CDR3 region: CAWSRSILAKNIQYF. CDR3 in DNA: TGTGCCTGGAGTAGGTCTATTTTAGCCAAAAACATTCAGTACTTC.

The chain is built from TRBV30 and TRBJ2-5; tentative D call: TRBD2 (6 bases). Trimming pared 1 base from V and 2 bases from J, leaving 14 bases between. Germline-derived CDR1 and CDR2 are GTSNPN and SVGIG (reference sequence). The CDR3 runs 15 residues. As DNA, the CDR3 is TGTGCCTGGAGTGCCCCGAGACTAGGACAAGAGACCCAGTACTTC. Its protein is CAWSAPRLGQETQYF.

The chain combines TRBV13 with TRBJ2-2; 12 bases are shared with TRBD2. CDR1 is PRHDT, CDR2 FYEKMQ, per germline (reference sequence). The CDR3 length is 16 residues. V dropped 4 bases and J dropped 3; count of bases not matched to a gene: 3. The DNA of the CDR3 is TGTGCCAGCAGCTCGACTAGCGGGAGTGACACCGGGGAGCTGTTTTTT. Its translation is CASSSTSGSDTGELFF. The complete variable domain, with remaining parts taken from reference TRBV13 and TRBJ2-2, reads AAGVIQSPRHLIKEKRETATLKCYPIPRHDTVYWYQQGPGQDPQFLISFYEKMQSDKGSIPDRFSAQQFSDYHSELNMSSLELGDSALYFCASSSTSGSDTGELFFGEGSRLTVL.

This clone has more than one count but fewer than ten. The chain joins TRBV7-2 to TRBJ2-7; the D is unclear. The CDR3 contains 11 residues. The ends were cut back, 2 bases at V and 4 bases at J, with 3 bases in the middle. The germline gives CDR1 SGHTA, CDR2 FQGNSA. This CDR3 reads CASSLLYEQYF. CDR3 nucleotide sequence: TGTGCCAGCAGCTTACTTTACGAGCAGTACTTC. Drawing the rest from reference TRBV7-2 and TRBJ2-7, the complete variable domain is GAGVSQSPSNKVTEKGKDVELRCDPISGHTALYWYRQSLGQGLEFLIYFQGNSAPDKSGLPSDRFSAERTGGSVSTLTIQRTQQEDSAVYLCASSLLYEQYFGPGTRLTVT.

The CDR3 spells CASSQGTANYEQYF. Here the CDR3 DNA reads TGCGCCAGCAGTCAGGGGACAGCAAACTACGAGCAGTACTTC. The chain carries TRBV5-1 and TRBJ2-7, with 7 bases fitting TRBD1. V dropped 5 bases and J dropped 3; count of bases not matched to a gene: 8. Per germline, CDR1 SGHRS and CDR2 YFSETQ. The CDR3 spans 14 residues.

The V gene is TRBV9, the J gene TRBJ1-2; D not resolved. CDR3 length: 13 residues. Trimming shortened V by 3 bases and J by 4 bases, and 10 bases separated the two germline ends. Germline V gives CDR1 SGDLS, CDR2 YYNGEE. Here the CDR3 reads CASSASPLYGYTF. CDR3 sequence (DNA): TGTGCCAGCAGCGCCAGCCCGCTCTATGGCTACACCTTC.

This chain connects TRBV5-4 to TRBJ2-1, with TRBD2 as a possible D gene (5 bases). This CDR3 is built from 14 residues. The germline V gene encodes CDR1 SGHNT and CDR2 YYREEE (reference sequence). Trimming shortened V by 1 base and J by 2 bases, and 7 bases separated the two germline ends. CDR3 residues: CASSLPGTYNEQFF. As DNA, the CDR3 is TGTGCCAGCAGCTTGCCCGGGACCTACAATGAGCAGTTCTTC.

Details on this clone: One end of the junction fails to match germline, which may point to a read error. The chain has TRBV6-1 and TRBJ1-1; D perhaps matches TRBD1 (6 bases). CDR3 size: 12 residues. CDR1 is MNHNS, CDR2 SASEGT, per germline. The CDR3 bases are TGTGCCAGCAGTCCCGTAAGGGGGTCTGCTAACTTT. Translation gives CASSPVRGSANF.

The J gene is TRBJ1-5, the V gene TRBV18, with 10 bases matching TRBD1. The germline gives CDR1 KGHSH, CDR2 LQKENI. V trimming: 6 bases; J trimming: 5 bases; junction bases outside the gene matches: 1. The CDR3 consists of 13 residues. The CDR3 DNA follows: TGTGCCAGCTCCGGGACAGGGGATCAGCCCCAGCATTTT. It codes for CASSGTGDQPQHF.

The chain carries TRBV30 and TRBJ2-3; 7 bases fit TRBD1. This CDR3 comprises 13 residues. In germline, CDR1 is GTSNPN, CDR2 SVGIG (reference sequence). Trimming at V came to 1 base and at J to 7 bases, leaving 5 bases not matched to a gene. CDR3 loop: CAWSAGTEYTQYF. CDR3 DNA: TGTGCCTGGAGTGCAGGGACAGAGTATACGCAGTATTTT.

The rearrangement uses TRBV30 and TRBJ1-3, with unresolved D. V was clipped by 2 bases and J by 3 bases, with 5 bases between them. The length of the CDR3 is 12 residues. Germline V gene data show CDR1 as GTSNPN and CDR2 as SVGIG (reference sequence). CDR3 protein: CAWSPVGNTIYF. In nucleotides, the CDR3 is TGTGCCTGGAGTCCAGTTGGAAACACCATATATTTT.

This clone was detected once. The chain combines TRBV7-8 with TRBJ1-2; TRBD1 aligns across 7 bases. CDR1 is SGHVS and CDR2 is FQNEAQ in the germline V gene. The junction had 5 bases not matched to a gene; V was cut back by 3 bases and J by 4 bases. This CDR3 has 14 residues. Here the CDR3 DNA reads TGTGCCAGCAGCTTTTCGACAGGGAGCTATGGCTACACCTTC. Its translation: CASSFSTGSYGYTF.

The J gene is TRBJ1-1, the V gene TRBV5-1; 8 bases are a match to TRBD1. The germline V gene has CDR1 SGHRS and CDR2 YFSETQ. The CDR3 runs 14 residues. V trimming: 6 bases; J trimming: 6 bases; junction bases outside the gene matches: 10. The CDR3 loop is CASTLGRGHAEAFF. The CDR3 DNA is TGCGCCAGCACTTTAGGCAGGGGGCATGCTGAAGCTTTCTTT.

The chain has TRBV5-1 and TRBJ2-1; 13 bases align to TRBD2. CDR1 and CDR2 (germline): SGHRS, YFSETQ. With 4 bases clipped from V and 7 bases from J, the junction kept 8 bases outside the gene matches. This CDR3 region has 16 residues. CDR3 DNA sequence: TGCGCCAGCAGCGCCTGGACTAGCGGGAGAGGGAATGAGCAGTTCTTC. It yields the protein CASSAWTSGRGNEQFF.

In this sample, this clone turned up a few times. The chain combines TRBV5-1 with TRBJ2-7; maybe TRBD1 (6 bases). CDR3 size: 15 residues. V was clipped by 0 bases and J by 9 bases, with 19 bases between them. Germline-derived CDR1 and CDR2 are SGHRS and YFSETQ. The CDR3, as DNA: TGCGCCAGCAGCTTGGGGCAGGCCGACCTAGGGGGGCAGTACTTC. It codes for CASSLGQADLGGQYF.

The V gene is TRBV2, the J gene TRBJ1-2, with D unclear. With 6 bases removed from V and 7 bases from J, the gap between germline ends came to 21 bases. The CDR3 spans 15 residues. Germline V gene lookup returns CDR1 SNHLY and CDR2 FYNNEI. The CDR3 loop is CASRRLFQNFSGYTF. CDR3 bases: TGTGCCAGCAGAAGGTTGTTCCAAAATTTTTCTGGCTACACCTTC.

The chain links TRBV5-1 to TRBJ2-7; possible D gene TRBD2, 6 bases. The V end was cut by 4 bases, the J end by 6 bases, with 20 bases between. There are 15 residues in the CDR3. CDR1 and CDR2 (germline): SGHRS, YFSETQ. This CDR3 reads CASSLSLATPREQYF. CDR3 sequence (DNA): TGCGCCAGCAGCCTTAGTCTAGCGACCCCACGCGAGCAGTACTTC.